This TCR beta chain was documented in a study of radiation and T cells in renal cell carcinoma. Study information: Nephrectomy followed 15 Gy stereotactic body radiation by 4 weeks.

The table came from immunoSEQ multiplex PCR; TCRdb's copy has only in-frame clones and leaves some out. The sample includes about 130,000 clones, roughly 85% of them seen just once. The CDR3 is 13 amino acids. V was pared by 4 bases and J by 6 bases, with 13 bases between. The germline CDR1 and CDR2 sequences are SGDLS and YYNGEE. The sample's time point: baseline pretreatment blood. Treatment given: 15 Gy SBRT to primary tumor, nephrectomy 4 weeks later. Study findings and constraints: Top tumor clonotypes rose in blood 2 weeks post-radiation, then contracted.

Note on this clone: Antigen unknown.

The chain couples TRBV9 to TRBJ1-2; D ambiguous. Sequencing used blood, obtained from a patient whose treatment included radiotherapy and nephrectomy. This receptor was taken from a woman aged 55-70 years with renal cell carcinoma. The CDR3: CASSQAISDGYTF. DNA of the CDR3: TGTGCCAGCAGCCAGGCAATATCGGATGGCTACACCTTC.